These 27 T cell receptor beta chains originate from one sample sequenced in a study of OX40 agonist ivuxolimab in advanced cancers. Libraries were prepared by immunoSEQ multiplex PCR; TCRdb keeps only in-frame clonotypes and omits some of them. The sample holds 50,000 to 75,000 clones; roughly nine tenths are singletons and the top ten take roughly an eighth. The source was CD4+ or CD8+ T cells sorted from blood, collected in a trial of the OX40 agonist ivuxolimab. The receptors stem from an adult with an advanced solid tumor such as melanoma, head and neck, liver or kidney cancer.

V is TRBV27 and J is TRBJ2-7, with 8 bases lining up with TRBD1. The germline V gene has CDR1 MNHEY and CDR2 SMNVEV (reference sequence). This CDR3 has 14 residues. Trimming took 5 bases from V and 2 from J; bases not matched to a gene: 5. The CDR3 here is CASSQAGGPYEQYF. CDR3 DNA sequence: TGTGCCAGCAGTCAGGCAGGGGGCCCCTACGAGCAGTACTTC.

This chain uses TRBV28 with TRBJ2-7, with D possibly TRBD2 on 5 matching bases. This CDR3 has 18 amino acids. Germline V CDR1 and CDR2: MDHEN, SYDVKM. The ends were cut back, 6 bases at V and 3 bases at J, with 27 bases in the middle. DNA for the CDR3: TGTGCCAGCAGCTTAGCTGCCCCGAGGGAAGCGATTGGCTACGAGCAGTACTTC. It codes for CASSLAAPREAIGYEQYF.

This sequence joins TRBV27 and TRBJ2-7; a possible D gene is TRBD2 (5 bases). CDR1 MNHEY and CDR2 SMNVEV come from the germline V gene (reference sequence). The CDR3 is 14 amino acids. Trimming removed 6 bases at V and 0 bases at J, with 12 bases between. Written as DNA, the CDR3 is TGTGCCAGCAGGATCGGAGGTTTCTCCTACGAGCAGTACTTC. Amino acids: CASRIGGFSYEQYF.

V is TRBV5-1 and J is TRBJ2-2, with TRBD2 matching over 9 bases. V gave up 4 bases and J gave up 5 bases; unmatched junction bases: 15. Germline CDR1 reads SGHRS; CDR2 reads YFSETQ. The CDR3 runs 18 residues. CDR3 in amino acids: CASSPLGSGGRRTGELFF. The CDR3 DNA reads TGCGCCAGCAGCCCCCTTGGGAGCGGGGGGAGGAGAACCGGGGAGCTGTTTTTT.

V is TRBV14 and J is TRBJ1-1; D unclear. Germline V gives CDR1 SGHDN, CDR2 FVKESK. The CDR3 is 15 residues long. Trimming left V 2 bases short and J 1 base short, with 11 bases between. CDR3 nucleotide sequence: TGTGCCAGCAGCCAATCGGACCAGGCGAACACTGAAGCTTTCTTT. Encoded protein: CASSQSDQANTEAFF.

The chain employs TRBV28 and TRBJ2-5; possibly TRBD2 for D (5 bases). With 3 bases removed from V and 5 bases from J, the gap between germline ends came to 16 bases. The CDR3 totals 15 residues. Germline V gives CDR1 MDHEN, CDR2 SYDVKM. This CDR3 is CASSFGAGVGETQYF. The CDR3 region has the DNA TGTGCCAGCAGTTTCGGTGCGGGTGTAGGCGAGACCCAGTACTTC.

The V call is TRBV4-2, the J call TRBJ1-1; 11 nucleotides line up with TRBD1. There are 18 residues in the CDR3. V shed 7 bases, J shed 2 bases, and the junction held 15 bases outside the gene matches. From germline, CDR1 is LGHNA and CDR2 YNFKEQ. CDR3 region: CASNYPPGTGGTNTEAFF. The CDR3 DNA sequence: TGTGCCAGCAACTATCCCCCCGGGACAGGGGGGACAAACACTGAAGCTTTCTTT.

The chain has TRBV9 and TRBJ1-2, with TRBD1 as a possible D gene (5 bases). V lost 0 bases and J lost 8, with 17 bases in between. Germline lookup yields CDR1 SGDLS and CDR2 YYNGEE. The CDR3 length is 15 residues. Here the CDR3 reads CASSVGGDGVYGYTF. The CDR3, as DNA: TGTGCCAGCAGCGTAGGAGGGGACGGAGTTTACGGCTACACCTTC.

The J gene is TRBJ1-2, the V gene TRBV27; D gene unclear. Per the germline V gene, CDR1 is MNHEY and CDR2 is SMNVEV (reference sequence). CDR3 length: 13 amino acids. Between the trimmed V and J ends, which lost 3 bases and 0 bases, there was a span of 5 bases. In DNA, the CDR3 is TGTGCCAGCAGTTTCCGGGCTAACTATGGCTACACCTTC. As protein: CASSFRANYGYTF.

The V gene is TRBV29-1, the J gene TRBJ1-1; no clear D. The V end was cut by 7 bases, the J end by 1 base, with 10 bases between. The CDR3 spans 12 residues. Germline V gene sequence: CDR1 SQVTM, CDR2 ANQGSEA. The CDR3 here is CSAVDGNTEAFF. CDR3 DNA sequence: TGCAGCGCCGTGGACGGGAACACTGAAGCTTTCTTT.

The rearrangement uses TRBV30 and TRBJ1-1, with no clear D. The CDR3 is made up of 14 amino acids. Between the trimmed V and J ends, which lost 1 base and 3 bases, there was a span of 12 bases. CDR1 and CDR2 (germline): GTSNPN, SVGIG (reference sequence). The CDR3: CAWSDIGGDTEAFF. Here the CDR3 DNA reads TGTGCCTGGAGTGACATAGGCGGCGACACTGAAGCTTTCTTT. The full variable domain, in which reference TRBV30 and TRBJ1-1 provide the parts outside the CDR3, is SQTIHQWPATLVQPVGSPLSLECTVEGTSNPNLYWYRQAAGRGLQLLFYSVGIGQISSEVPQNLSASRPQDRQFILSSKKLLLSDSGFYLCAWSDIGGDTEAFFGQGTRLTVV.

The chain joins TRBV4-1 to TRBJ2-1; D is uncertain. V lost 0 bases to trimming and J lost 9 bases, with 6 bases between them. Germline V gene data show CDR1 as MGHRA and CDR2 as YSYEKL. This CDR3 has 12 amino acids. The CDR3 spells CASSQDIGEQFF. The CDR3 coding sequence is TGCGCCAGCAGCCAAGACATCGGTGAGCAGTTCTTC.

In nucleotides, the CDR3 is TGTGCCAGCAGCTTGCCGGCAGAATATGGCTACACCTTC. Amino acid sequence: CASSLPAEYGYTF. The V call is TRBV5-4, the J call TRBJ1-2; D uncertain. The CDR3 runs to 13 residues. Germline CDR1 and CDR2: SGHNT and YYREEE (reference sequence). V shed 1 base and J shed 5 bases, with 9 bases lying between them.

Regarding this clone: A read error may produce the germline difference seen at one junction end. CDR3 region: CASITNWAGECF. In nucleotides, the CDR3 is TGTGCCAGCATTACGAATTGGGCAGGCGAGTGCTTT. This chain uses TRBV27 with TRBJ1-1; no definite D call. Germline CDR1 MNHEY, CDR2 SMNVEV (reference sequence). The CDR3 totals 12 residues.

Only one count was recorded for this clone. V is TRBV5-1 and J is TRBJ2-5; D gene uncertain. The CDR3 length is 15 residues. Germline assignment: CDR1 SGHRS and CDR2 YFSETQ. V lost 4 bases, J lost 1 base, and 14 bases lay in between. The CDR3 reads CASSLRANRQETQYF. The CDR3 DNA reads TGCGCCAGCAGCCTACGGGCTAACCGCCAAGAGACCCAGTACTTC.

CDR3: CASSYSIDLDEQFF. For the CDR3, the DNA is TGTGCCAGCAGTTACTCGATTGATCTGGATGAGCAGTTCTTC. The V call is TRBV6-6, the J call TRBJ2-1; D gene unclear. Germline assignment: CDR1 MNHNY and CDR2 SVGAGI (reference sequence). V dropped 0 bases and J dropped 8 bases, with 11 bases sitting between them. The CDR3 length is 14 residues.

The CDR3 DNA reads as TGTGCCAGCAGCCCTGCCTGGGGGGCACAAGAGACCCAGTACTTC. Residues: CASSPAWGAQETQYF. This chain joins TRBV11-2 and TRBJ2-5; the D gene could be TRBD1 or TRBD2 (6 bases each). CDR1 and CDR2 (germline): SGHAT, FQNNGV. This CDR3 spans 15 amino acids. Trimming took off 5 bases at V and 2 bases at J, with 15 bases between the two ends. Full variable domain (missing parts from reference TRBV11-2 and TRBJ2-5): EAGVAQSPRYKIIEKRQSVAFWCNPISGHATLYWYQQILGQGPKLLIQFQNNGVVDDSQLPKDRFSAERLKGVDSTLKIQPAKLEDSAVYLCASSPAWGAQETQYFGPGTRLLVL.

V is TRBV27 and J is TRBJ2-1; D is perhaps TRBD1 or TRBD2 (5 bases each). Trimming pared 3 bases from V and 6 bases from J, leaving 12 bases between. Germline V gene sequence: CDR1 MNHEY, CDR2 SMNVEV (reference sequence). This CDR3 has 14 amino acids. The CDR3 sequence: CASSFLAGTNEQFF. The DNA for the CDR3 is TGTGCCAGCAGTTTTCTGGCAGGGACCAATGAGCAGTTCTTC.

V usage is TRBV14 and J usage is TRBJ2-2, with TRBD1 matching over 11 bases. V lost 6 bases and J lost 5; bases outside the gene matches: 5. This CDR3 has 15 residues. The V gene's germline CDR1 is SGHDN and CDR2 FVKESK. CDR3 sequence: CASSLRDRGTGELFF. CDR3 bases: TGTGCCAGCAGTCTTCGGGACAGGGGGACCGGGGAGCTGTTTTTT.

The chain joins TRBV27 to TRBJ2-2, with 8 positions matching TRBD1. The CDR3 runs 15 residues. The germline V gene has CDR1 MNHEY and CDR2 SMNVEV (reference sequence). V gave up 4 bases and J gave up 1 base; unmatched junction bases: 2. The CDR3 DNA reads as TGTGCCAGCAGTTCCGGACAGGGGAACACCGGGGAGCTGTTTTTT. It encodes CASSSGQGNTGELFF.

This chain uses TRBV7-9 with TRBJ2-7; D possibly corresponds to TRBD2 (6 bases). Germline lookup yields CDR1 SEHNR and CDR2 FQNEAQ (reference sequence). Between the trimmed V and J ends, which lost 3 bases and 3 bases, there was a span of 12 bases. The CDR3 loop spans 14 amino acids. CDR3 sequence: CASSFPTRGYEQYF. As DNA, the CDR3 is TGTGCCAGCAGCTTCCCGACTAGGGGCTACGAGCAGTACTTC. The variable domain in full, completed from reference TRBV7-9 and TRBJ2-7, reads DTGVSQNPRHKITKRGQNVTFRCDPISEHNRLYWYRQTLGQGPEFLTYFQNEAQLEKSRLLSDRFSAERPKGSFSTLEIQRTEQGDSAMYLCASSFPTRGYEQYFGPGTRLTVT.

V usage is TRBV5-4 and J usage is TRBJ2-7, with TRBD1 matching 11 bases. Germline V gives CDR1 SGHNT, CDR2 YYREEE (reference sequence). V was pared by 4 bases and J by 7 bases, with 4 bases of the junction left unmatched. The CDR3 sequence is 13 residues long. The CDR3 region is CASSPGQGVEQYF. The CDR3 DNA reads as TGTGCCAGCAGCCCGGGACAGGGGGTTGAGCAGTACTTC.

With regard to this clone: A much larger clone is a single base away; this may be a read error. The rearrangement uses TRBV7-3 and TRBJ1-2; D unclear. Trimming pared 5 bases from V and 4 bases from J, leaving 17 bases between. The CDR3 sequence is 15 residues long. CDR1 and CDR2 from the germline V gene are SGHTA and FQGTGA. In nucleotides, the CDR3 is TGTGCCAGCAGCCCAAGCGGAGGGAATATCTATGGCTACACCTTC. Its translation is CASSPSGGNIYGYTF. The full variable domain, rest sourced from reference TRBV7-3 and TRBJ1-2, is GAGVSQTPSNKVTEKGKYVELRCDPISGHTALYWYRQSLGQGPEFLIYFQGTGAADDSGLPNDRFFAVRPEGSVSTLKIQRTERGDSAVYLCASSPSGGNIYGYTFGSGTRLTVV.

The gene calls are TRBV15 and TRBJ1-2; possibly TRBD1 for D (5 bases). The CDR3 extends over 14 amino acids. Germline V gene lookup returns CDR1 LNHNV and CDR2 YYDKDF (reference sequence). V shed 0 bases and J shed 6 bases, with 11 bases lying between them. Here the CDR3 DNA reads TGTGCCACCAGCAGAGATTTGGGGCAGCATGGCTACACCTTC. Translation: CATSRDLGQHGYTF.

This clone was picked up one time. The J gene is TRBJ2-7, the V gene TRBV27; 10 bases agree with TRBD1. V lost 4 bases, J lost 4 bases, and 4 bases stayed unmatched. CDR3 size: 14 residues. Germline V gives CDR1 MNHEY, CDR2 SMNVEV (reference sequence). Here the CDR3 reads CASSYGTGVYEQYF. CDR3 nucleotides: TGTGCCAGCAGTTATGGGACAGGGGTGTACGAGCAGTACTTC.

Concerning this clone itself: The same CDR3 is also encoded by other DNA sequences in this sample. The gene calls are TRBV11-2 and TRBJ2-3; D gene ambiguous. Between the trimmed V and J ends, which lost 3 bases and 0 bases, there was a span of 10 bases. CDR1 and CDR2 from the germline V gene are SGHAT and FQNNGV. The CDR3 covers 15 residues. The CDR3 bases are TGTGCCAGCAGCTTCGGCGGAACTAGCACAGATACGCAGTATTTT. It is translated as CASSFGGTSTDTQYF.

The V and J genes are TRBV27 and TRBJ2-1, with 7 positions matching TRBD1. The CDR3 contains 15 residues. Germline trimming cut 3 bases from V and 3 bases from J; bases unmatched to any gene: 5. Germline loops: CDR1 MNHEY, CDR2 SMNVEV (reference sequence). Here the CDR3 DNA reads TGTGCCAGCAGTTTCGGGGACAGCAACTACAATGAGCAGTTCTTC. It is translated as CASSFGDSNYNEQFF.